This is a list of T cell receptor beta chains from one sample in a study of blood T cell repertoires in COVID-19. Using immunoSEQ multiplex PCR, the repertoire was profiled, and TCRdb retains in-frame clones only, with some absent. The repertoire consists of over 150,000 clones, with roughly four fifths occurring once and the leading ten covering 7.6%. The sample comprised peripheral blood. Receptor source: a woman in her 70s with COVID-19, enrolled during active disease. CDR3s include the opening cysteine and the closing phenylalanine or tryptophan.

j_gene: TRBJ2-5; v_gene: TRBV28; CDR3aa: CASSREGLGETQYF
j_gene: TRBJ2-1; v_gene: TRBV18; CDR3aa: CASSPMGQAYNEQFF
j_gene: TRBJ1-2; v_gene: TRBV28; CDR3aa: CASSLGGASNYGYTF
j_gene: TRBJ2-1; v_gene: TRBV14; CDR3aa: CASSLLLAGEQFF
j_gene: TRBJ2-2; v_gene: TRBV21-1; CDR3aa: CATRLVAGPNTGELFF
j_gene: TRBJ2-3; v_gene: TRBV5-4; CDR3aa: CASSPLGREGRKDTQYF
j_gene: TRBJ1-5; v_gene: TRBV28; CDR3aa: CASSSDSKNQPQHF
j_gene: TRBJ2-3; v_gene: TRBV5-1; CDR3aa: CASSLGQYTDTQYF
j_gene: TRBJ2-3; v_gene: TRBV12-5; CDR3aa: CASGLGTATDTQYF
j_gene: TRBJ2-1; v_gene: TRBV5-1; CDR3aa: CASSLVASGTNEQFF
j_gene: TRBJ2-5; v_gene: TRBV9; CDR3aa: CASSVAGGETQYF
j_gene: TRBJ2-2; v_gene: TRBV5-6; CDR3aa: CASSLGLAGVRAGELFF
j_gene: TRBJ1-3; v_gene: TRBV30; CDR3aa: CAWSVGGENTIYF
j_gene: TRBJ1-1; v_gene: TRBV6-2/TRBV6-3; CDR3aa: CASSWAQGGNTEAFF
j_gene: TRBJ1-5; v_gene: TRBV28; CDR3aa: CASSLGGGGQPQHF
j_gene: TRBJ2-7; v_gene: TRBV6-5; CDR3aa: CASSPPGTGMNEQYF
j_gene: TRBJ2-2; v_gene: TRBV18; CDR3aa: CASSPPGTGGSGELFF
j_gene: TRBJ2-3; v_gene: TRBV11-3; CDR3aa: CASSLGGTGADTQYF
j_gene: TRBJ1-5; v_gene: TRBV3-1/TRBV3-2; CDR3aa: CASSQDWRNQPQHF
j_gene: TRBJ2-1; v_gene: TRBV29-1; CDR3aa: CSVLKRQGWDEQFF
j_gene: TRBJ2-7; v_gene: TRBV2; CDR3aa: CASQTGVGRDEQYF
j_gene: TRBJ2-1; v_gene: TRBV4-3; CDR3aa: CASSQDQTSRQFF
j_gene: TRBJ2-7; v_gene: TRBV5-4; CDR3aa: CASTPGQGARLAGEQYF
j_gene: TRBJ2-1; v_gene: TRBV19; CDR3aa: CASSPQGARNEQFF
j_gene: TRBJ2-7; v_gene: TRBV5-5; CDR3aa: CASSLASGGYEQYF
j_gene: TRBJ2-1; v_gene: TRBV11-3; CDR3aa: CASSHGDEQFF
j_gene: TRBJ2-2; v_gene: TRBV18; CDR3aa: CASSPPYRGTGELFF
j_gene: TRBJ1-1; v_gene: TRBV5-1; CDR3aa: CASSLAARGQGENTEAFF
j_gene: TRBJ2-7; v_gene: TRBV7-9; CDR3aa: CASSLEGTVSYEQYF
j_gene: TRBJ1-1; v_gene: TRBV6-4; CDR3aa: CASGKKASGDTEAFF
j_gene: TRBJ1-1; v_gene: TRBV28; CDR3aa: CASRNTLLGGAFF
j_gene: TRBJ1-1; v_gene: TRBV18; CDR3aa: CASSPSTVLNTEAFF
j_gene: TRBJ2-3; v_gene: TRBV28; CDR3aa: CATTGTAPDTQYF
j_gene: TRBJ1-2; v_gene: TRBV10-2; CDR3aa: CASSPGTPGANYGYTF
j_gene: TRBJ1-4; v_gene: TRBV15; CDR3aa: CATSSHPRATNEKLFF